Sequencing of this T cell receptor (beta chain) was carried out in a study of T cells in Graves' hyperthyroidism and ophthalmopathy. General study results and limits: Through a model of 13 V-J features, ophthalmopathy was separated from stable hyperthyroidism.

The source material, RNA transcripts, was used to amplify TCR beta CDR3 regions. The HTBI set primed first-round TCR CDR3 RT-PCR. TCRdb analysed the multiplex PCR reads with MiXCR anew, one entry per CDR3 protein. The sample yields 200,000 to 250,000 distinct CDR3 sequences, roughly a sixth seen once. The study enrolled patients aged 18 to 65 with newly diagnosed hyperthyroidism of under 2 months' duration. Clinical symptoms, serum thyroxine and TRAb, thyroid ultrasound and orbital computed tomography were used for the diagnoses. It was approximately 9.7 ml of fresh peripheral blood that supplied the PBMCs. As regards this clonotype: Antigen unknown. Germline is not matched at one junction end, which may reflect a read error.

Sequenced: blood. The TCR originated in a man aged 45-65 years with Graves' hyperthyroidism.

The CDR3 coding sequence is TGTGCCGGCAGTTTTGTGTGGTTGGGTACCTTGAAAGAGACCCAGTACTTC. Translated, it gives CAGSFVWLGTLKETQYF. The chain combines TRBV6-9 with TRBJ2-5; no clear D gene. Germline values: CDR1 MNHGY, CDR2 SVAAGI. The CDR3 spans 17 residues.